These 10 T cell receptor beta chains were sequenced from one sample in a study of T cell responses to AZD1222 COVID-19 vaccine. Clones were sequenced by immunoSEQ multiplex PCR, and TCRdb holds only the in-frame ones, with some missing. The table includes approximately 150,000 clones, roughly 90% detected once. Here the sequenced sample was peripheral blood, taken 28 days after the second AZD1222 dose. These receptors were taken from an adult who received the AZD1222 COVID-19 vaccine.

The chain links TRBV3-1 (or the pseudogene TRBV3-2) to TRBJ1-5; possibly TRBD1 for D (5 bases). V lost 3 bases and J lost 6, with 9 bases in between. This CDR3 spans 13 amino acids. In germline, CDR1 is LGHDT, CDR2 YNNKEL (reference sequence). CDR3 loop: CASSQQGGQPQHF. CDR3 bases: TGTGCCAGCAGCCAGCAGGGAGGTCAGCCCCAGCATTTT.

This clone was seen a handful of times. The chain uses TRBV2 and TRBJ2-2; D unresolved. Germline CDR1 is SNHLY and CDR2 is FYNNEI. This CDR3 has 17 residues. V was clipped by 7 bases and J by 3 bases, with 21 bases between them. The CDR3 sequence: CASTPEIPQAYTGELFF. CDR3 bases: TGTGCCAGCACCCCGGAGATTCCCCAGGCCTACACCGGGGAGCTGTTTTTT. Filled out from reference TRBV2 and TRBJ2-2, the complete variable domain reads EPEVTQTPSHQVTQMGQEVILRCVPISNHLYFYWYRQILGQKVEFLVSFYNNEISEKSEIFDDQFSVERPDGSNFTLKIRSTKLEDSAMYFCASTPEIPQAYTGELFFGEGSRLTVL.

The CDR3 DNA sequence: TGCAGCGTTGAAATACAGAATTCACCTGACGAGCAGTACTTC. This translates into CSVEIQNSPDEQYF. The rearrangement uses TRBV29-1 and TRBJ2-7; D is uncertain. Trimming cost V 2 bases and J 5 bases, with 16 bases left between them. The germline gives CDR1 SQVTM, CDR2 ANQGSEA. The length of the CDR3 is 14 residues.

The V call is TRBV11-3, the J call TRBJ1-4; D gene ambiguous. V was clipped by 4 bases and J by 8 bases, with 5 bases between them. Per the germline V gene, CDR1 is SGHNT and CDR2 is YENEEA. The CDR3 runs 11 residues. The CDR3 DNA sequence: TGTGCCAGCAGCTCGGACGAAAAACTGTTTTTT. As protein: CASSSDEKLFF.

This chain links TRBV7-9 with TRBJ2-1; a weak D match, TRBD2 (5 bases). This CDR3 contains 16 residues. Trimming took 2 bases from V and 0 from J, leaving 11 bases between them. Germline CDR1 reads SEHNR; CDR2 reads FQNEAQ (reference sequence). The CDR3 here is CASSLLRGSSYNEQFF. The CDR3 DNA reads TGTGCCAGCAGCTTATTGAGAGGGAGCTCCTACAATGAGCAGTTCTTC.

Regarding this clone: Within the sample, other DNA sequences also encode this same CDR3. The J gene is TRBJ1-2, the V gene TRBV20-1; D is ambiguous. The CDR3 loop spans 11 amino acids. Germline-derived CDR1 and CDR2 are DFQATT and SNEGSKA (reference sequence). Trimming shortened V by 0 bases and J by 6 bases, and 5 bases separated the two germline ends. The CDR3 region is CSARDLDGYTF. CDR3 nucleotide sequence: TGCAGTGCTAGAGATCTGGATGGCTACACCTTC.

The rearrangement links TRBV6-5 to TRBJ2-1; the D gene is possibly TRBD1 (6 bases). The CDR3 runs to 13 residues. The ends were cut back, 10 bases at V and 6 bases at J, with 16 bases in the middle. Per the germline V gene, CDR1 is MNHEY and CDR2 is SVGAGI. The CDR3 coding sequence is TGTGCCACCTCGACAGGTCTCTCCAATGAGCAGTTCTTC. Translating gives CATSTGLSNEQFF.

The chain uses TRBV6-2 or TRBV6-3 and TRBJ2-5, with D possibly TRBD1 on 5 matching bases. This CDR3 region has 15 residues. CDR1 is MNHEY, CDR2 SVGEGT, per germline. Trimming left V 5 bases short and J 1 base short, with 14 bases between. The CDR3 DNA sequence: TGTGCCAGCAGTAAATTGACAGACCCCCAAGAGACCCAGTACTTC. This codes for CASSKLTDPQETQYF.

This chain links TRBV3-1 (or the pseudogene TRBV3-2) with TRBJ2-4; the D gene is possibly TRBD1 (6 bases). The length of the CDR3 is 12 residues. V gave up 4 bases and J gave up 6 bases, with 7 bases separating them. The germline V gene has CDR1 LGHDT and CDR2 YNNKEL (reference sequence). The CDR3 is CASSRTVNIQYF. DNA of the CDR3: TGTGCCAGCAGCCGGACAGTAAACATTCAGTACTTC.

This chain uses TRBV7-6 with TRBJ2-7; no definite D call. This CDR3 region has 14 residues. Trimming pared 1 base from V and 5 bases from J, leaving 12 bases between. Per the germline V gene, CDR1 is SGHVS and CDR2 is FNYEAQ. CDR3 DNA: TGTGCCAGCAGCTTAGAATACGGGCTCGACGAGCAGTACTTC. It yields the protein CASSLEYGLDEQYF.